Sequencing of this TCR beta chain was carried out in a study of cytomegalovirus exposure and HLA in healthy donors. Whole-study context: There were under 140 million unique TCR beta sequences, drawn from 150 million to 200 million T cells, in an earlier analysis.

With respect to this clone: Its antigen is as yet unknown.

With 60 Vbeta and 13 Jbeta primers, the PCR was carried out. Sequenced by immunoSEQ multiplex PCR; TCRdb stores in-frame clones only, minus some. This table holds roughly 180,000 clones, 70% to 80% found once. Germline V gene lookup returns CDR1 LNHNV and CDR2 YYDKDF (reference sequence). Trimming took 5 bases from V and 7 from J; bases not matched to a gene: 9. This CDR3 has 14 amino acids. Regarding the study as a whole: Highest at DRB1 and lowest at HLA-C, TCR association rates differed among HLA loci in a later analysis. There was a cluster of highly shared sequence variants that was likely a sequencing artifact.

The chain combines TRBV15 with TRBJ2-5; 8 positions agree with TRBD2. The receptor was isolated from a man aged 18 to 30 in good health and CMV-seronegative. Sequences were obtained from PBMCs. The CDR3 sequence: CATSSPGGPSTQYF. CDR3 sequence (DNA): TGTGCCACCAGCTCCCCGGGAGGGCCGTCGACCCAGTACTTC.